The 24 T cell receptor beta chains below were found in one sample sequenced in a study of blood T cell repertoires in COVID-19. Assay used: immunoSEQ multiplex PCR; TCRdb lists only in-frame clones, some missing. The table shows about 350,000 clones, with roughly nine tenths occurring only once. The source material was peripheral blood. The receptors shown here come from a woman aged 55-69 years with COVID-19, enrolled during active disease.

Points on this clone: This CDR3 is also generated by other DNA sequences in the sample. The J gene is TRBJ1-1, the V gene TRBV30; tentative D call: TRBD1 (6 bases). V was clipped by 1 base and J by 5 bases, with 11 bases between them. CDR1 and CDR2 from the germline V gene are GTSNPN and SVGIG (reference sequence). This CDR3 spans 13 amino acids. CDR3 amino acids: CAWSDGGGTEAFF. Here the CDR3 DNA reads TGTGCCTGGAGTGATGGGGGCGGGACTGAAGCTTTCTTT.

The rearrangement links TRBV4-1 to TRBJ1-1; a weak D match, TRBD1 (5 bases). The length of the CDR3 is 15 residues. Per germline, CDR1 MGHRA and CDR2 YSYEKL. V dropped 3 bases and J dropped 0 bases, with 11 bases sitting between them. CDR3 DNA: TGCGCCAGCAGCCATGCCGGGGGGTTGAACACTGAAGCTTTCTTT. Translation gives CASSHAGGLNTEAFF.

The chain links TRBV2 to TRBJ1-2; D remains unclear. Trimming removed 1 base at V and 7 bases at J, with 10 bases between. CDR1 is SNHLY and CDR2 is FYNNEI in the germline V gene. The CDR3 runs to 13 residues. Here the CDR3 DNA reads TGTGCCAGCAGTGAAGAACGGGTTGGTGGCTACACCTTC. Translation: CASSEERVGGYTF.

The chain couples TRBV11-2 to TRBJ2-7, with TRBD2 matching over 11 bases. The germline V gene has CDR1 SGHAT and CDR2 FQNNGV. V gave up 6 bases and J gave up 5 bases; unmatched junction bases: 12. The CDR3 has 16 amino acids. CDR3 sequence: CASSHLAGGLRHEQYF. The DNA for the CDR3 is TGTGCCAGCAGTCACCTAGCGGGGGGCCTACGCCACGAGCAGTACTTC.

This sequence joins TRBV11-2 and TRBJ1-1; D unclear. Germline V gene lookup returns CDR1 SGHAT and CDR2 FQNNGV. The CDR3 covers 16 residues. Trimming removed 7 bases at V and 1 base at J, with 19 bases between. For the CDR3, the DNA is TGTGCCAGCACCCCCGGCGGGAGGAGAGGGAACACTGAAGCTTTCTTT. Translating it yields CASTPGGRRGNTEAFF.

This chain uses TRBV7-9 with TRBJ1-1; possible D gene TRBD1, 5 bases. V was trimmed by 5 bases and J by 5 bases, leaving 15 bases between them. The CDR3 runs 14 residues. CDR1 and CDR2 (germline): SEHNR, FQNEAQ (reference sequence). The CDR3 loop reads CASSPRGSETEAFF. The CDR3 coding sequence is TGTGCCAGCAGCCCTAGGGGAAGTGAAACTGAAGCTTTCTTT.

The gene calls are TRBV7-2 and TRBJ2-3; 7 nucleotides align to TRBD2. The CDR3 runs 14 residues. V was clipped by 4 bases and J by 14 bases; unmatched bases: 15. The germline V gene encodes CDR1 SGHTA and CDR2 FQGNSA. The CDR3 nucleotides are TGTGCCAGCAGCTCGGGAAACCGCGGGGGACCGGCGTATTTT. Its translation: CASSSGNRGGPAYF.

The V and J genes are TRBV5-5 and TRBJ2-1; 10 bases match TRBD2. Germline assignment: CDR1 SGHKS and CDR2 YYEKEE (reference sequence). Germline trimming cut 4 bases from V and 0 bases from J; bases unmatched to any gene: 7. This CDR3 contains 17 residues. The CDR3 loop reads CASSRTSGESSYNEQFF. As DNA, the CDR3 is TGTGCCAGCAGCCGTACTAGCGGGGAAAGCTCCTACAATGAGCAGTTCTTC.

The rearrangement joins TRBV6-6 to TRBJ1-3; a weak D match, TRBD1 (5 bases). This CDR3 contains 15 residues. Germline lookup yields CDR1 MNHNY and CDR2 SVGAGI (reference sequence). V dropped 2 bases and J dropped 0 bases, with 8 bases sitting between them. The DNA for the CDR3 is TGTGCCAGCAGTTACCCCACAGGCTCTGGAAACACCATATATTTT. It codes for CASSYPTGSGNTIYF.

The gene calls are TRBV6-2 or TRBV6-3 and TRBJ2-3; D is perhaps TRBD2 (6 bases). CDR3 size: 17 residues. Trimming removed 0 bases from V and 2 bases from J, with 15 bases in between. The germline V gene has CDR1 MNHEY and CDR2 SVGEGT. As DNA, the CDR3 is TGTGCCAGCAGTTACTCTCGGGACTCGGGCTCCACAGATACGCAGTATTTT. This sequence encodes CASSYSRDSGSTDTQYF.

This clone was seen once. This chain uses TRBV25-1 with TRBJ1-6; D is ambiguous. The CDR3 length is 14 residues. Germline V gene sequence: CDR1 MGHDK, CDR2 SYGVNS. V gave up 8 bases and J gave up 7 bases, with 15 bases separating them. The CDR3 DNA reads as TGTGCCAGCGGCTCTTCGGGGTGGAATTCACCCCTCCACTTT. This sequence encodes CASGSSGWNSPLHF.

CDR3 bases: TGTGCCAGCACCTCACCAGACAGGGGGCTGACAGATACGCAGTATTTT. This gives the protein CASTSPDRGLTDTQYF. The V and J genes are TRBV28 and TRBJ2-3; 10 positions agree with TRBD1. The germline gives CDR1 MDHEN, CDR2 SYDVKM. The length of the CDR3 is 16 residues. J was trimmed by 3 bases and V by 7 bases; bases with no gene match: 10.

The CDR3 nucleotides read TGTGCCACCGGGGACAGCGTCGGGGGCTACACCTTC. Encoded protein: CATGDSVGGYTF. The J gene is TRBJ1-2, the V gene TRBV19, with 7 bases identical to TRBD1. This CDR3 has 12 residues. The germline CDR1 and CDR2 sequences are LNHDA and SQIVND (reference sequence). V shed 10 bases, J shed 8 bases, and the junction held 10 bases outside the gene matches.

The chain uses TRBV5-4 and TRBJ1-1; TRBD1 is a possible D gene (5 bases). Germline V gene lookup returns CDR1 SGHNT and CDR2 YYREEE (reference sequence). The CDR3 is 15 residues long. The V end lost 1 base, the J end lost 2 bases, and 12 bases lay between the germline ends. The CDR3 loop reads CASSLPRAINTEAFF. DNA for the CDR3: TGTGCCAGCAGCTTGCCCAGGGCTATAAACACTGAAGCTTTCTTT. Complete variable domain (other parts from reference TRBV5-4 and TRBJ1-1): ETGVTQSPTHLIKTRGQQVTLRCSSQSGHNTVSWYQQALGQGPQFIFQYYREEENGRGNFPPRFSGLQFPNYSSELNVNALELDDSALYLCASSLPRAINTEAFFGQGTRLTVV.

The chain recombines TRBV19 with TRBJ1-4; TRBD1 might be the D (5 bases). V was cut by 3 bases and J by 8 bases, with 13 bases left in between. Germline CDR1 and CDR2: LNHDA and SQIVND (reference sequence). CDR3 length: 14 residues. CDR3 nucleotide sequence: TGTGCCAGTAGTATCGGGACTGTTAGCGAAAAACTGTTTTTT. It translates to CASSIGTVSEKLFF.

DNA of the CDR3: TGCGCCAGCAGCCCTGGACAGGGGGTTACATATGGCTACACCTTC. This sequence encodes CASSPGQGVTYGYTF. The chain carries TRBV5-1 and TRBJ1-2; 10 positions agree with TRBD1. There are 15 residues in the CDR3. Germline CDR1 is SGHRS and CDR2 is YFSETQ. The junction had 8 bases not matched to a gene; V was cut back by 4 bases and J by 5 bases.

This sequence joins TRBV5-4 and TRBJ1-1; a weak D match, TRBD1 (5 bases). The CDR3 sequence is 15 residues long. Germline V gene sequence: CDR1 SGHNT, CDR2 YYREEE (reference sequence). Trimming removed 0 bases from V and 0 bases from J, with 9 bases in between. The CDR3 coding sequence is TGTGCCAGCAGCTTGGGACAGCCCATGAACACTGAAGCTTTCTTT. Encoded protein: CASSLGQPMNTEAFF.

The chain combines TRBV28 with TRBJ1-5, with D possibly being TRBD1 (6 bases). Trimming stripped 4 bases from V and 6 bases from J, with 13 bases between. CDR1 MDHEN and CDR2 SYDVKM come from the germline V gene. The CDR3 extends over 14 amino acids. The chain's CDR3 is CASSSPGGGQPQHF. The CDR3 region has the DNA TGTGCCAGCAGTTCCCCGGGGGGCGGTCAGCCCCAGCATTTT.

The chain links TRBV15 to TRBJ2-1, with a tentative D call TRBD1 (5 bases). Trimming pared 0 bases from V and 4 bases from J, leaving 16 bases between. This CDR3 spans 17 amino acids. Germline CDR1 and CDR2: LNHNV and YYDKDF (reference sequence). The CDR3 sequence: CATSRDYSDSSYNEQFF. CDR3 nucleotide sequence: TGTGCCACCAGCAGAGATTATTCCGACAGTAGTTACAATGAGCAGTTCTTC.

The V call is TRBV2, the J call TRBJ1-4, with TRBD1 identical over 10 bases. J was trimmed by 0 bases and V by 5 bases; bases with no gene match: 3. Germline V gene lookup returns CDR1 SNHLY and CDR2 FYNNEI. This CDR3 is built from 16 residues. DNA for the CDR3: TGTGCCAGCAGTAAGACAGGGGGCGCAACTAATGAAAAACTGTTTTTT. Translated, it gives CASSKTGGATNEKLFF. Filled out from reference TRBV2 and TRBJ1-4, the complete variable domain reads EPEVTQTPSHQVTQMGQEVILRCVPISNHLYFYWYRQILGQKVEFLVSFYNNEISEKSEIFDDQFSVERPDGSNFTLKIRSTKLEDSAMYFCASSKTGGATNEKLFFGSGTQLSVL.

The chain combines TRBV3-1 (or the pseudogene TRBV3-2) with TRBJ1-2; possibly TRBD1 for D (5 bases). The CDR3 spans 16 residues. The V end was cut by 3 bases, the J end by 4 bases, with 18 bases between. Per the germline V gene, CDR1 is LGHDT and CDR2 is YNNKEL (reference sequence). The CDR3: CASSHLQVISSYGYTF. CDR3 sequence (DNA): TGTGCCAGCAGCCACCTACAGGTTATCAGTTCCTATGGCTACACCTTC.

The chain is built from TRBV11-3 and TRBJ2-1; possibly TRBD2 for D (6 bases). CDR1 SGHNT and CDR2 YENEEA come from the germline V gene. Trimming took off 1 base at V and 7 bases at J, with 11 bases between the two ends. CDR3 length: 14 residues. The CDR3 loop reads CASSLGRGRNEQFF. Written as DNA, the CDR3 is TGTGCCAGCAGCTTAGGGCGGGGAAGAAATGAGCAGTTCTTC.

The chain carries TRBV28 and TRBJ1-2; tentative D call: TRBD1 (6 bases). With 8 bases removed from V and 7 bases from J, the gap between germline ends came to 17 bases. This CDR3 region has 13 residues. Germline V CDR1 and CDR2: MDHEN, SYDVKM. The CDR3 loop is CASALHTGLGYTF. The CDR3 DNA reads TGTGCCAGCGCGCTCCATACAGGGCTTGGCTACACCTTC.

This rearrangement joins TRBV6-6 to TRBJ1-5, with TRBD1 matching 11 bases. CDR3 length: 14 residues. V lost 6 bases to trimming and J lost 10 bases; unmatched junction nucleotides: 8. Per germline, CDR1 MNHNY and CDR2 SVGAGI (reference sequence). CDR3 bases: TGTGCCAGCAGCTGGGGACAGGGGGTATCACCCCAGCATTTT. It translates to CASSWGQGVSPQHF.